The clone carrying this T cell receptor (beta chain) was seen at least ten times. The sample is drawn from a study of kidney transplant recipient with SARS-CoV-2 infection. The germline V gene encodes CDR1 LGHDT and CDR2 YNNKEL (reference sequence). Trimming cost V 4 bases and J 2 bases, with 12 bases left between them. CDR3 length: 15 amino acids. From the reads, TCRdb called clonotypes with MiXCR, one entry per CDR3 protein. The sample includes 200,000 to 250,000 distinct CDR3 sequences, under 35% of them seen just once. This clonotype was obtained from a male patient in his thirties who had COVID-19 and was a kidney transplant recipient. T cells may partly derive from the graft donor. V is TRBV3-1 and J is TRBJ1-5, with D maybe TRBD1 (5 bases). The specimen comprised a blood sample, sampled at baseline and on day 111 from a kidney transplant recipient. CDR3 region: CASSPSGGGNQPQHF. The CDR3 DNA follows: TGTGCCAGCAGCCCCTCTGGGGGTGGCAATCAGCCCCAGCATTTT.